This entry describes one TCR beta chain. The antigen is unknown. This specimen comes from a study of regulatory T cells in long-lasting Graves disease. Arm-PCR with iRepertoire HTBI primers amplified the CDR3 regions for these TCR beta libraries. TCRdb re-analysed the multiplex PCR reads in MiXCR, keeping a single row per CDR3 protein. Among 620,000 or so distinct CDR3 sequences listed, roughly 15% were seen once. The CDR3 consists of 13 residues. CDR1 is GTSNPN, CDR2 SVGIG, per germline (reference sequence). V dropped 7 bases and J dropped 2 bases, with 13 bases sitting between them. The time point was: newly diagnosed GD, antithyroid drugs for less than 3 months. RNA extracted from PBMCs served as the sequencing template. In Xi'an, China, an endocrinology department was the source of patients. Broader study findings: Having few samples may have compromised the accuracy.

These data were also filed under a second study, of T cells in Graves' hyperthyroidism and ophthalmopathy. That publication notes: Each patient was aged 18 to 65 and had newly diagnosed hyperthyroidism of under 2 months' duration. Carried out on the TCR CDR3, a first-round RT-PCR used the HTBI primer set.

Here the sequenced sample was peripheral blood mononuclear cells (PBMCs), taken at new diagnosis, from a patient treated with antithyroid drugs. This receptor was obtained from a woman in her twenties or thirties with Graves disease. This chain links TRBV30 with TRBJ2-3, with D unclear. The CDR3 nucleotides are TGTGCCTTCAACAGCCTTCCCACAGATACGCAGTATTTT. Its translation is CAFNSLPTDTQYF.